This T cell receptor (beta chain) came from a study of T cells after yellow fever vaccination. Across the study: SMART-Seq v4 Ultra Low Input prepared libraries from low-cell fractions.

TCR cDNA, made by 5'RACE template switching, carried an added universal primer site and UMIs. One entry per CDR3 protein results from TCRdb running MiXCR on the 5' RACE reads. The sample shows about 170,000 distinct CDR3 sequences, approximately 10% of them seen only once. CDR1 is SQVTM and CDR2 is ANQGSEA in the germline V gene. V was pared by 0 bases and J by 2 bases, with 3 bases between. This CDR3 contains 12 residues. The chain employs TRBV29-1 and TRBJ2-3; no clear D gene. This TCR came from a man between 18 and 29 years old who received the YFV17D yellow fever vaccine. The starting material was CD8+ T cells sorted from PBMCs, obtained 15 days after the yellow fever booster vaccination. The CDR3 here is CSVEDNTDTQYF. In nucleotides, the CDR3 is TGCAGCGTTGAAGATAACACAGATACGCAGTATTTT.